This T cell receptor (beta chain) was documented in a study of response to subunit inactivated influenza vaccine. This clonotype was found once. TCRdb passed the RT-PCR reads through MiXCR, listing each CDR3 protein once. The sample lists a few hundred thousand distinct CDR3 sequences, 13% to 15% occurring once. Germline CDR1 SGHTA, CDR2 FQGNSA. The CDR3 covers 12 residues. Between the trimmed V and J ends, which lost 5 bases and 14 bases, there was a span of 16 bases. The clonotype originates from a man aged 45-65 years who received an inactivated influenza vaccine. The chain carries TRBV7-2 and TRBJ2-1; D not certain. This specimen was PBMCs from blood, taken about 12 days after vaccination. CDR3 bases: TGTGCCAGCAGCCTAGTTAAGGGTATGAAGTTCTTC. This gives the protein CASSLVKGMKFF.